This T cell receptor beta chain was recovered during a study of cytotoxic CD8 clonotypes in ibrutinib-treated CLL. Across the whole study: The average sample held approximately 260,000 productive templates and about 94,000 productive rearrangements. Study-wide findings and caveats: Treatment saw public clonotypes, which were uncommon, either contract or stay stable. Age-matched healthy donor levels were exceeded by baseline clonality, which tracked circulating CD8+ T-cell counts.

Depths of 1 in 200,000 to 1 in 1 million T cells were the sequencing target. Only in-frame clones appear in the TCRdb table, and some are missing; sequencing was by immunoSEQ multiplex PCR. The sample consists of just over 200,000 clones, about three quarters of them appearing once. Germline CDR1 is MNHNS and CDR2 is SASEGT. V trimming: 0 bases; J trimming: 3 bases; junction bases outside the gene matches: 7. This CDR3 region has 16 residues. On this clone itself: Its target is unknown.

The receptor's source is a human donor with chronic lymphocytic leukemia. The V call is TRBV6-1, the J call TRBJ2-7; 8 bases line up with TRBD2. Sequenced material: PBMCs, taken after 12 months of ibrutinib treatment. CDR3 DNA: TGTGCCAGCAGTGAAGCGCCTTCGGGAGGGTTCTACGAGCAGTACTTC. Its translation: CASSEAPSGGFYEQYF.